This entry concerns a single T cell receptor (beta chain). Its specificity is not known. Profiling relied on immunoSEQ multiplex PCR, and the TCRdb table lists in-frame clones only, not all of them. The table includes 1.6 million or so clones, around 98.5% detected once. This sample is drawn from a study of shared clonotypes between healthy human individuals. Study as a whole: Each donor had three CD4 naive, three CD4 memory, two CD8 naive and one CD8 memory plate.

Study-level results: Against clonotypes common to all four donors, non-shared ones had lower generation probabilities.

V was clipped by 2 bases and J by 7 bases, with 14 bases between them. Germline V lookup: CDR1 MDHEN, CDR2 SYDVKM. CDR3 size: 14 residues. Donors comprised only Caucasian adults living in Nashville, Tennessee. The sequenced sample was naive CD4+ T cells sorted from blood. This sample's subset: CD45RA+ positively selected. This chain connects TRBV28 to TRBJ1-1; D gene unclear. The source is a man aged 25 to 40 in good health. CDR3: CASSLPTERIEAFF. For the CDR3, the DNA is TGTGCCAGCAGTTTACCCACAGAACGAATTGAAGCTTTCTTT.